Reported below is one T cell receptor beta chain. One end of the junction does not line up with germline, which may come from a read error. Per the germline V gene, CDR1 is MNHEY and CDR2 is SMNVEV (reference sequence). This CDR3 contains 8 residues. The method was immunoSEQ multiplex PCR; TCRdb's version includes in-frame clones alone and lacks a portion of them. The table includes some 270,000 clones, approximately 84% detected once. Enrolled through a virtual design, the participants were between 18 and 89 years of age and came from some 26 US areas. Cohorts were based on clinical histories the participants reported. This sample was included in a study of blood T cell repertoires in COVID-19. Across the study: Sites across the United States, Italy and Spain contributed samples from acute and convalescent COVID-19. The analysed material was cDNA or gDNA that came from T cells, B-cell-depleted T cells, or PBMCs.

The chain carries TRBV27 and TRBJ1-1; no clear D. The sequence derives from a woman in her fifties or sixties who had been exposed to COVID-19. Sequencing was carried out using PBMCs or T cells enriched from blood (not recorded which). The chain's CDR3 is CASTEAFF. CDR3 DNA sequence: TGTGCCAGCACTGAGGCTTTCTTT.